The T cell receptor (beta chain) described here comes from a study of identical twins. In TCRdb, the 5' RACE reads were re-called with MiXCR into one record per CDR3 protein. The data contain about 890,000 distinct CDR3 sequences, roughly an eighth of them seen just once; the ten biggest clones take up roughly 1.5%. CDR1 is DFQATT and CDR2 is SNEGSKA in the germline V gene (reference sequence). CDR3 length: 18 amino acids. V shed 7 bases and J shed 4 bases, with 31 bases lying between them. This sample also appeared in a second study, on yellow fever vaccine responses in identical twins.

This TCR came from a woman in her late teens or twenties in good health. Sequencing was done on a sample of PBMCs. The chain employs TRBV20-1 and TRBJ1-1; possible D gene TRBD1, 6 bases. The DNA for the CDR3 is TGCAGTGTCACTTCTACAGCCTGGGGGGCCGGGAAACGCACTGAAGCTTTCTTT. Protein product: CSVTSTAWGAGKRTEAFF.